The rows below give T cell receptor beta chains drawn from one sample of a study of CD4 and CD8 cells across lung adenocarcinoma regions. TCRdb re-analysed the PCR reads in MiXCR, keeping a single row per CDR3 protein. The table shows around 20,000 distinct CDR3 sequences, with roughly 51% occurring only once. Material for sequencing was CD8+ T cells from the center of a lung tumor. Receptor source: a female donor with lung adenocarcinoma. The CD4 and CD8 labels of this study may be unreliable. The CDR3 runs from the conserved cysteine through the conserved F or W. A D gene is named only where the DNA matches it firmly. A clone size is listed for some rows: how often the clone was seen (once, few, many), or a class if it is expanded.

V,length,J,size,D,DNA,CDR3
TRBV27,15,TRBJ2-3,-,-,TGTTCCAGCGGTCTCGCTAGCGCTTACACAGAGACGCAGTATTTT,CSSGLASAYTETQYF
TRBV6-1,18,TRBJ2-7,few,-,TGTGCCAGCACCCCCGAGGGGGGCGGAGGGGGAGGCCCAGAGACGCAGTACTTC,CASTPEGGGGGGPETQYF
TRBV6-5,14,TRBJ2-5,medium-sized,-,TGTGCCAGCAGTTACTCGAGGTGGCAAGAGACCCAGTACTTC,CASSYSRWQETQYF
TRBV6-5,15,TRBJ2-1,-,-,TGTGCCGCATTTGGATCCAGGGACGCCTACAATGAGCAGTTCTTC,CAAFGSRDAYNEQFF
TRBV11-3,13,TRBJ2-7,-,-,TGTGCCAGCAGCTTAGTGGGGGGATACGAGCAGTACTTC,CASSLVGGYEQYF
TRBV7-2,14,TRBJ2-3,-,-,TGTGCCAGCAGCTCCAGCGGTGACCCAGATACCCAGTATTTT,CASSSSGDPDTQYF
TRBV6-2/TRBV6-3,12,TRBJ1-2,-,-,TGTGCCAGCAGCGGAGGGGGGTATGGCTACACCTTC,CASSGGGYGYTF
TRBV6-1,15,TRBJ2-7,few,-,TGTGCCAGCATCCAAGACGGATACCCTACCTACGAGCAGTACTTC,CASIQDGYPTYEQYF
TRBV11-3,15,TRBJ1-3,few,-,TGTGCCAGCAGCTTAGGATGGGGCAGTGGAAACACCATATATTTT,CASSLGWGSGNTIYF
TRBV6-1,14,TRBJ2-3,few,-,TGTGCCAGCAGTGAATCCATATCTACAGATACGCAGTATTTT,CASSESISTDTQYF
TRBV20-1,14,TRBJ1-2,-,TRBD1,TGCAGTGCTAGAAGAGGACAGGGAAACTATGGCTACACCTTC,CSARRGQGNYGYTF
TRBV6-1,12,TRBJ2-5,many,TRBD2,TGTGCCAGCCGGGCCCTCAGGGAGGGGCAGTACTTC,CASRALREGQYF
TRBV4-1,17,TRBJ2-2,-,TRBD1,TGCGCCAGCAGCCAAGATTGGACAGGGGCGAACACCGGGGAGCTGTTTTTT,CASSQDWTGANTGELFF
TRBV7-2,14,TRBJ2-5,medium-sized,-,TGTGCCAGCAGCTTAGCCGGGACTGGGGAGACCCAGTACTTC,CASSLAGTGETQYF
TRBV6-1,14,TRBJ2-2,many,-,TGTGCCAGCCGTATGGGGGAGGTTACCGGGGAGCTGTTTTTT,CASRMGEVTGELFF
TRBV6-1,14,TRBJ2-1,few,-,TGTGCCAGCAAGGCGGGCCTGGCTTCCAATGAGCAGTTCTTC,CASKAGLASNEQFF
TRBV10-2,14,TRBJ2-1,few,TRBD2,TGCGCCAGCAAGCTAGCGGGGGGAAACAATGAGCAGTTCTTC,CASKLAGGNNEQFF
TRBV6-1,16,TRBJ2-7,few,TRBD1,TGTGCCAGCGCGCCAACCGGGACAGCTCGCTCCTACGAGCAGTACTTC,CASAPTGTARSYEQYF
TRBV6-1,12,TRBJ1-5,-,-,TGTGCCAGCAGTGCCCATGATCAGCCCCTGCACTTT,CASSAHDQPLHF
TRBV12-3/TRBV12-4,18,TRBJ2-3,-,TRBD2,TGTGCCAGCAGCTACGGACTAGCGGGGGGATATGGCACAGATACGCAGTATTTT,CASSYGLAGGYGTDTQYF
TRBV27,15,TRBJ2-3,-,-,TGTGCCAGCAGTTCCTTGTTAAGGGGCAAAGAGACGCAGTATTTT,CASSSLLRGKETQYF
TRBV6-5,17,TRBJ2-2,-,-,TGTGCCAGCAGTTCCTACTCCGGGGATTCGGACACCGGGGAGCTGTTTTTT,CASSSYSGDSDTGELFF
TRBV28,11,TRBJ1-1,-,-,TGTGCCAGCAGAGGGATACTTGAAGCTTTCTTT,CASRGILEAFF
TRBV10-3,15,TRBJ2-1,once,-,TGTTGCGGGGGTGACGGGGGCCGGGGGGCAGATACGCAGTATTTC,CCGGDGGRGADTQYF
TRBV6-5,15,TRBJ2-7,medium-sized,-,TGTGCCAGCAGAGGGGCGGGAACCCTCCCCTACGAGCAGTACTTC,CASRGAGTLPYEQYF
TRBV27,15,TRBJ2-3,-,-,TGTGCCGGGGGCCAAAGGGGCCGTGGCACAGATACCCAGTATTTT,CAGGQRGRGTDTQYF
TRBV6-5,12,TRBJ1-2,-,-,TGTGCCAGCAGTTGGCCCGGGAAAGGCTACACCTTC,CASSWPGKGYTF
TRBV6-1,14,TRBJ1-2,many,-,TGTGCCAGCAGTGAATTCACGGACAACTATGGCTACACCTTC,CASSEFTDNYGYTF
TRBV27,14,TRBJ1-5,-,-,TGTGCCAGCAGTCCGTACAGCGGCAATCAGCCCCAGCATTTT,CASSPYSGNQPQHF
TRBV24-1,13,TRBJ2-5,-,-,TGTGCCACCAGTGTCGCTAGCTTAGAGACCCAGTACTTC,CATSVASLETQYF
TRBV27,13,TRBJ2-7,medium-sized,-,TGTGCCAGCACCATGCGGTGGGGCTACGAGCAGTACTTC,CASTMRWGYEQYF
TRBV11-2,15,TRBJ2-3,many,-,TGTGCCAGCAGCTTTAACCCTAGCGGCACAGATACGCAGTATTTT,CASSFNPSGTDTQYF
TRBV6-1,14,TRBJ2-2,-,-,TGTGCCAGCAGTCCCGGGACCGGCTCTGGTGCGCTGTTTTTT,CASSPGTGSGALFF
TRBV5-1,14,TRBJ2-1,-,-,TGCGCCAGCAGTCCGGGACGCTCCTACAATGAGCAGTTCTTC,CASSPGRSYNEQFF
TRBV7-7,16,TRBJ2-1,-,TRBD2,TGTGCCAGCAGCGTTGACATAGGACTAGGCCTCGGTGAGCAGTTCTTC,CASSVDIGLGLGEQFF
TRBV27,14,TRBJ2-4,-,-,TGTGCCAGCACGGGCCTGTGGGGCAAAGATATGCAGTACTTC,CASTGLWGKDMQYF
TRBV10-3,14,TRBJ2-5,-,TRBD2,TGTGCCATCAGAGCATTTAGCGGGAGGGGTGAGCAGTACTTC,CAIRAFSGRGEQYF
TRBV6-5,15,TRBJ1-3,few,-,TGTGCCAGCACCGGCTTACAGGGAACTGGAAACACCATATATTTT,CASTGLQGTGNTIYF
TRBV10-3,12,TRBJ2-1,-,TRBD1,TGTGCCAACCGACAGGGGACGAATGAGCAGTTCTTC,CANRQGTNEQFF
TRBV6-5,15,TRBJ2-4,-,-,TGTGCCAGCAGTTACTTATCCGGGACAAAAAACATTCAGTACTTC,CASSYLSGTKNIQYF